This TCR beta chain was captured by sequencing in a study of post-analysis software for immune sequencing data. Study observations and caveats: Same-batch preparations were strongly co-clustered by F measure. Higher frequency in patients than in controls was seen for roughly five TRBV segments, with TRBV5-6, TRBV5-1 and TRBV20-1 among them.

For this clonotype: As yet, its antigen is unknown.

V lost 1 base to trimming and J lost 6 bases, with 12 bases between them. This CDR3 comprises 14 residues. The V gene's germline CDR1 is KGHSY and CDR2 FQNENV. TCR beta cDNA libraries included unique molecular identifiers. In TCRdb, the PCR reads were re-called with MiXCR into one record per CDR3 protein. The data show about 540,000 distinct CDR3 sequences, with around 31% seen just once and approximately 6% held by the top ten. This rearrangement joins TRBV16 to TRBJ1-2; weak D call: TRBD1 (6 bases). The TCR was taken from a girl aged 2 to 17 with multiple sclerosis. The sequencing input was blood. Written as DNA, the CDR3 is TGTGCCAGCAGCCAATTCAACAGGGTAGATGGCTACACCTTC. It translates to CASSQFNRVDGYTF. Looking up the rest from reference TRBV16 and TRBJ1-2 gives the full variable domain: GEEVAQTPKHLVRGEGQKAKLYCAPIKGHSYVFWYQQVLKNEFKFLISFQNENVFDETGMPKERFSAKCLPNSPCSLEIQATKLEDSAVYFCASSQFNRVDGYTFGSGTRLTVV.